The clone carrying this T cell receptor beta chain was observed a handful of times. This sample was included in a study of blood T cell repertoires in COVID-19. Study at large: The United States, Italy and Spain provided the acute and convalescent COVID-19 samples. The cDNA or gDNA used as material had been derived from T cells, B-cell-depleted T cells, or PBMCs.

The CDR3 covers 17 residues. V was clipped by 7 bases and J by 0 bases, with 19 bases between them. Germline-derived CDR1 and CDR2 are SGHRS and YFSETQ. In the original analysis: By means of reference gene primer amplification, nucleated cell counts were estimated. The data were produced by immunoSEQ multiplex PCR, yet TCRdb's version contains in-frame clones alone and is incomplete. V and J calls and clone size are given by that table; D and trimming were obtained from the DNA. The table lists about 330,000 clones, approximately 90% of them singletons. This TCR derives from a woman in her 50s with active or convalescent COVID-19. The V call is TRBV5-1, the J call TRBJ1-4; a possible D gene is TRBD1 (5 bases). Specimen: peripheral blood. In DNA, the CDR3 is TGCGCCAGCCGCCGGTGGGGGGACTTTGCAACTAATGAAAAACTGTTTTTT. Amino acid sequence: CASRRWGDFATNEKLFF.